The 23 T cell receptor beta chains below were found in one sample sequenced in a study of blood T cell repertoires in COVID-19. Produced via immunoSEQ multiplex PCR; TCRdb's table is partial and in-frame only. Counted here are more than 95,000 clones, roughly four fifths occurring once; the ten biggest clones make up 4.8%. The sequencing sample was made of peripheral blood. Receptors were obtained from a man in his 60s with acute or convalescent COVID-19.

The table lists this clone with a count of one. The CDR3 is CASSYRTGETEAFF. The DNA of the CDR3 is TGTGCCAGCAGTTACCGCACGGGGGAGACTGAAGCTTTCTTT. The chain has TRBV6-5 and TRBJ1-1, with D possibly matching TRBD1 (5 bases). V was clipped by 2 bases and J by 5 bases, with 12 bases between them. The CDR3 loop spans 14 amino acids. Germline CDR1 MNHEY, CDR2 SVGAGI.

The rearrangement uses TRBV5-1 and TRBJ1-4; D may be TRBD1 (6 bases). Germline-derived CDR1 and CDR2 are SGHRS and YFSETQ. V was pared by 2 bases and J by 5 bases, with 13 bases between. This CDR3 is 15 amino acids long. The CDR3 loop reads CASSFLGARNEKLFF. As DNA, the CDR3 is TGCGCCAGCAGCTTTTTGGGGGCACGAAATGAAAAACTGTTTTTT.

The chain employs TRBV11-2 and TRBJ1-1; 9 bases line up with TRBD1. Germline values: CDR1 SGHAT, CDR2 FQNNGV. CDR3 length: 15 amino acids. With V trimmed by 1 base and J by 2 bases, 2 bases remained unmatched. The CDR3 DNA follows: TGTGCCAGCAGCTTAGTACAGGGGGCCAACACTGAAGCTTTCTTT. This codes for CASSLVQGANTEAFF.

V and J are TRBV7-9 and TRBJ2-5, with TRBD2 identical over 8 bases. Per the germline V gene, CDR1 is SEHNR and CDR2 is FQNEAQ (reference sequence). Trimming cost V 3 bases and J 0 bases; bases outside gene matches: 9. The CDR3 runs to 17 residues. This CDR3 reads CASSLVPVLADQETQYF. CDR3 nucleotide sequence: TGTGCCAGCAGCTTGGTCCCAGTACTAGCGGACCAAGAGACCCAGTACTTC.

The V gene is TRBV5-1, the J gene TRBJ2-7, with 7 bases fitting TRBD1. The junction had 8 bases not matched to a gene; V was cut back by 3 bases and J by 2 bases. From germline, CDR1 is SGHRS and CDR2 YFSETQ. The length of the CDR3 is 15 residues. CDR3 sequence (DNA): TGCGCCAGCAGCTCAAACCGGGACAGTACCTACGAGCAGTACTTC. Its protein product is CASSSNRDSTYEQYF.

The J gene is TRBJ2-5, the V gene TRBV14, with D possibly TRBD2 on 6 matching bases. Looked up from germline, CDR1 is SGHDN and CDR2 is FVKESK. CDR3 size: 14 residues. V was trimmed by 1 base and J by 5 bases, leaving 11 bases between them. CDR3 region: CASSQGTSWETQYF. In DNA form, the CDR3 reads TGTGCCAGCAGCCAAGGTACTAGCTGGGAGACCCAGTACTTC.

DNA of the CDR3: TGTGCCAGCACTACAGCGGGAGAGGGCGAGGTTGAGCAGTTCTTC. The encoded protein is CASTTAGEGEVEQFF. The V call is TRBV28, the J call TRBJ2-1; 8 nucleotides agree with TRBD2. There are 15 residues in the CDR3. CDR1 is MDHEN, CDR2 SYDVKM, per germline. With V trimmed by 7 bases and J by 9 bases, 14 bases remained unmatched.

The chain joins TRBV5-1 to TRBJ2-7; no clear D. CDR3 length equals 15 residues. Germline V lookup: CDR1 SGHRS, CDR2 YFSETQ. With 0 bases removed from V and 6 bases from J, the gap between germline ends came to 16 bases. The CDR3 loop reads CASSLGPASGLEQYF. CDR3 in DNA: TGCGCCAGCAGCTTGGGTCCAGCTTCAGGTCTCGAGCAGTACTTC.

V and J are TRBV9 and TRBJ2-2, with 8 bases that match TRBD2. The CDR3 is 14 amino acids. Germline-derived CDR1 and CDR2 are SGDLS and YYNGEE. After removal of 4 bases from V and 5 bases from J, the junction contained 4 bases not matched to a gene. For the CDR3, the DNA is TGTGCCAGCAGCTCCGGGAGGGAAACCGGGGAGCTGTTTTTT. Translation gives CASSSGRETGELFF.

This chain links TRBV6-5 with TRBJ1-3; maybe TRBD1 (5 bases). Germline V gives CDR1 MNHEY, CDR2 SVGAGI. The CDR3 consists of 14 residues. V was cut by 6 bases and J by 0 bases, with 9 bases left in between. The CDR3 loop reads CASSSDSSGNTIYF. The CDR3 region has the DNA TGTGCCAGCAGCTCTGACAGCTCTGGAAACACCATATATTTT.

This clone was detected only once. This chain links TRBV5-5 with TRBJ2-1; TRBD2 matches 8 bases. V lost 1 base to trimming and J lost 4 bases; unmatched junction nucleotides: 7. The CDR3 totals 16 residues. Germline V lookup: CDR1 SGHKS, CDR2 YYEKEE (reference sequence). CDR3 sequence reads: CASSLNAGGHYNEQFF. CDR3 nucleotide sequence: TGTGCCAGCAGCTTGAATGCGGGAGGACATTACAATGAGCAGTTCTTC. Complete variable domain (other parts from reference TRBV5-5 and TRBJ2-1): DAGVTQSPTHLIKTRGQQVTLRCSPISGHKSVSWYQQVLGQGPQFIFQYYEKEERGRGNFPDRFSARQFPNYSSELNVNALLLGDSALYLCASSLNAGGHYNEQFFGPGTRLTVL.

This clone was seen only once. The rearrangement links TRBV10-3 to TRBJ1-5; TRBD1 agrees at 12 bases. Germline V CDR1 and CDR2: ENHRY, SYGVKD. This CDR3 has 15 amino acids. V lost 10 bases and J lost 7; bases outside the gene matches: 11. The CDR3 loop is CATSGQGAQGQPQHF. The CDR3 nucleotides are TGTGCCACGTCGGGACAGGGGGCGCAAGGGCAGCCCCAGCATTTT.

This chain joins TRBV5-1 and TRBJ1-2; D might be TRBD1 (6 bases). The germline gives CDR1 SGHRS, CDR2 YFSETQ. The CDR3 is 14 amino acids. The ends were cut back, 0 bases at V and 4 bases at J, with 10 bases in the middle. This CDR3 is CASSLDSRGYGYTF. As DNA, the CDR3 is TGCGCCAGCAGCTTGGATTCCAGGGGCTATGGCTACACCTTC.

The V and J genes are TRBV14 and TRBJ2-3, with 10 bases that match TRBD2. This CDR3 contains 16 residues. Germline V CDR1 and CDR2: SGHDN, FVKESK. The ends lost 4 bases at V and 0 bases at J; junction bases unmatched: 4. CDR3: CASSPSGGVSTDTQYF. The CDR3 DNA sequence: TGTGCCAGCAGCCCAAGCGGGGGGGTTAGCACAGATACGCAGTATTTT.

CDR3 loop: CASSAAPGTGYGYTF. The DNA for the CDR3 is TGTGCCAGCAGCGCGGCGCCCGGGACAGGATATGGCTACACCTTC. The V call is TRBV7-3, the J call TRBJ1-2; 8 nucleotides align to TRBD1. From germline, CDR1 is SGHTA and CDR2 FQGTGA. The length of the CDR3 is 15 residues. With V trimmed by 5 bases and J by 5 bases, 10 bases remained unmatched.

The rearrangement joins TRBV11-1 to TRBJ2-3, with TRBD2 as a possible D gene (6 bases). The length of the CDR3 is 15 residues. The V end was cut by 5 bases, the J end by 5 bases, with 17 bases between. Germline V CDR1 and CDR2: SGHAT, FQDESV (reference sequence). The CDR3 sequence is CASSPNGRGRDTQYF. CDR3 bases: TGTGCCAGCAGCCCTAACGGGAGAGGTAGAGATACGCAGTATTTT. The variable domain in full, with the rest retrieved from reference TRBV11-1 and TRBJ2-3, is EAEVAQSPRYKITEKSQAVAFWCDPISGHATLYWYRQILGQGPELLVQFQDESVVDDSQLPKDRFSAERLKGVDSTLKIQPAELGDSAMYLCASSPNGRGRDTQYFGPGTRLTVL.

The V and J genes are TRBV6-5 and TRBJ2-5; TRBD2 agrees at 11 bases. Trimming at V came to 6 bases and at J to 5 bases, leaving 8 bases not matched to a gene. CDR3 length: 15 amino acids. Germline CDR1 MNHEY, CDR2 SVGAGI. CDR3 sequence reads: CASSSSGGARETQYF. CDR3 DNA sequence: TGTGCCAGCAGCAGTAGCGGGGGGGCCAGGGAGACCCAGTACTTC.

This CDR3 is CASSEMSGRWSEQFF. The CDR3 DNA sequence: TGTGCCAGCAGCGAGATGAGCGGGAGATGGTCTGAGCAGTTCTTC. The rearrangement links TRBV11-3 to TRBJ2-1; 8 bases fit TRBD2. Germline-derived CDR1 and CDR2 are SGHNT and YENEEA. The CDR3 loop spans 15 amino acids. V was clipped by 5 bases and J by 9 bases; unmatched bases: 12.

This CDR3 reads CASRIGISGANVLTF. The CDR3, as DNA: TGTGCCAGCAGGATCGGGATTTCTGGGGCCAACGTCCTGACTTTC. V and J are TRBV2 and TRBJ2-6, with D possibly TRBD2 on 5 matching bases. V lost 6 bases and J 1 base, leaving 10 bases between the germline ends. The CDR3 extends over 15 amino acids. Germline V gives CDR1 SNHLY, CDR2 FYNNEI.

In nucleotides, the CDR3 is TGTGCCACCAGCAGAGCGGGGGGGCAAGAGACCCAGTACTTC. Translation: CATSRAGGQETQYF. This chain joins TRBV15 and TRBJ2-5; 8 bases are a match to TRBD2. Losses at the gene ends were 1 base for V and 2 bases for J; bases not matched to a gene: 0. Per germline, CDR1 LNHNV and CDR2 YYDKDF (reference sequence). CDR3 length: 14 residues.

The chain joins TRBV27 to TRBJ2-7; TRBD2 matches at 10 bases. Unmatched junction bases numbered 3, after V lost 3 bases and J lost 1 base. The CDR3 spans 15 residues. The germline V gene has CDR1 MNHEY and CDR2 SMNVEV (reference sequence). The CDR3: CASSLLAGVSYEQYF. The DNA for the CDR3 is TGTGCCAGCAGTTTGCTAGCGGGGGTATCCTACGAGCAGTACTTC.

The chain couples TRBV27 to TRBJ1-1; the D is unclear. The CDR3 contains 13 residues. The V gene lost 6 bases and the J gene lost 4 bases, with 12 bases spanning the gap. Germline V gene data show CDR1 as MNHEY and CDR2 as SMNVEV (reference sequence). CDR3 residues: CASSLKEGTEAFF. CDR3 DNA: TGTGCCAGCAGCCTGAAGGAGGGCACTGAAGCTTTCTTT.

This clone has only a few counts. V is TRBV9 and J is TRBJ2-2, with TRBD2 matching 7 bases. CDR1 SGDLS and CDR2 YYNGEE come from the germline V gene. The V segment lost 0 bases and the J segment 2 bases; nucleotides outside the gene matches: 7. The CDR3 is 17 amino acids. The chain's CDR3 is CASSVVGSGSNTGELFF. DNA for the CDR3: TGTGCCAGCAGCGTAGTAGGTAGCGGGTCAAACACCGGGGAGCTGTTTTTT.